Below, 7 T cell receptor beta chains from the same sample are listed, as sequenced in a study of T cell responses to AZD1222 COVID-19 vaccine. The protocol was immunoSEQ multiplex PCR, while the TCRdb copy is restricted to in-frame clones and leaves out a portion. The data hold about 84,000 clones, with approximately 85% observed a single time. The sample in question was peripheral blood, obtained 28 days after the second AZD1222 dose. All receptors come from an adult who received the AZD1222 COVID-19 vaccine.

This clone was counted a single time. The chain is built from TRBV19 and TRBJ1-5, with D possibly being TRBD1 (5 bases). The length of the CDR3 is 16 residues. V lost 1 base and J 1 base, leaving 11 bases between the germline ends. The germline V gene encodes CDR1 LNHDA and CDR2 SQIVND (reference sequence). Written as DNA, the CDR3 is TGTGCCAGTAGTATAGGCGGGGGAGTGAGCAATCAGCCCCAGCATTTT. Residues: CASSIGGGVSNQPQHF.

In DNA, the CDR3 is TGTGCCAGCAGCTCGAGGGAGACAGGGGCCTACGAGCAGTACTTC. This translates into CASSSRETGAYEQYF. V gene TRBV11-3 combines with J gene TRBJ2-7; TRBD1 matches 8 bases. Germline values: CDR1 SGHNT, CDR2 YENEEA. V lost 4 bases and J lost 2; bases outside the gene matches: 7. CDR3 length: 15 amino acids.

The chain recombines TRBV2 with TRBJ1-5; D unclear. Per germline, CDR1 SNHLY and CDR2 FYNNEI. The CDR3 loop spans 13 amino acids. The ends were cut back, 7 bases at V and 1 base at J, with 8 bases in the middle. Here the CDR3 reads CASKTESNQPQHF. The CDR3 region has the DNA TGTGCCAGCAAAACAGAGAGCAATCAGCCCCAGCATTTT.

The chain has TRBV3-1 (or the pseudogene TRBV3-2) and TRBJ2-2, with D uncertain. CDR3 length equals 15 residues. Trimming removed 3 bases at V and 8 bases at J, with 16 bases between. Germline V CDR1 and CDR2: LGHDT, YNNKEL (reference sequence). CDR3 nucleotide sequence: TGTGCCAGCAGCCAGGAGCGCCCAACGTCAGGGGAGCTGTTTTTT. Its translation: CASSQERPTSGELFF.

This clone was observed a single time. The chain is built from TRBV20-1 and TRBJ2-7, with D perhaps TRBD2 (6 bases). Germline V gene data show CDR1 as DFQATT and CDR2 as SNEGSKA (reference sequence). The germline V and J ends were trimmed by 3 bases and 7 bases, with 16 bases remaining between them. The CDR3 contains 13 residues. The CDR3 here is CSASSETSLEQYF. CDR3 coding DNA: TGCAGTGCTAGTTCCGAGACTAGTCTGGAGCAGTACTTC.

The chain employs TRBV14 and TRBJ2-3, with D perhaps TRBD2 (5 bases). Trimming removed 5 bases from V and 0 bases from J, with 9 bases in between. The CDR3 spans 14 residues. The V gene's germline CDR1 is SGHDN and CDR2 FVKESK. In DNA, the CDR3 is TGTGCCAGCAGCACCAGGACTAGCACAGATACGCAGTATTTT. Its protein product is CASSTRTSTDTQYF.

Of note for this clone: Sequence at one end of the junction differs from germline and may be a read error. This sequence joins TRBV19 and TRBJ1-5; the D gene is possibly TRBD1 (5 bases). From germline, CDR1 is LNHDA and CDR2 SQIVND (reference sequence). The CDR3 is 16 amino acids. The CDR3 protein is CASSPQGAISHQPQHF. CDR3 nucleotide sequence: TGTGCCAGTAGTCCCCAGGGCGCGATTAGCCATCAGCCCCAGCATTTT. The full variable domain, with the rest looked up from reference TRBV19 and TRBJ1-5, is DGGITQSPKYLFRKEGQNVTLSCEQNLNHDAMYWYRQDPGQGLRLIYYSQIVNDFQKGDIAEGYSVSREKKESFPLTVTSAQKNPTAFYLCASSPQGAISHQPQHFGDGTRLSIL.